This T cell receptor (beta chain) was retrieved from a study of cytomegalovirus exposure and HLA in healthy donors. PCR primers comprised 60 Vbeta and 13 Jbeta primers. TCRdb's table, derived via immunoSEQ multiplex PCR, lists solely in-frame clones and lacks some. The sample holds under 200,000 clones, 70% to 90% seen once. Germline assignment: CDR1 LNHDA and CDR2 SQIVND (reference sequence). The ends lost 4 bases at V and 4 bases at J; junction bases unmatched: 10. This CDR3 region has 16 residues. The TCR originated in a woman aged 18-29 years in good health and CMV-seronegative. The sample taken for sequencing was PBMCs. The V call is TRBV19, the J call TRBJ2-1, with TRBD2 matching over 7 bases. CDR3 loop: CASSTFLAATYNEQFF. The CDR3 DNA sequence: TGTGCCAGTAGTACCTTTCTAGCGGCAACTTACAATGAGCAGTTCTTC.